This T cell receptor beta chain was sequenced during a study of cytomegalovirus exposure and HLA in healthy donors (TCRdb year 2017). About the investigation overall: An earlier analysis of roughly 610 of the donors reported approximately 280 Gb of sequence data and 117 million unique TCR beta sequences obtained from roughly 180 million T cells. A handful of DR-DQ haplotypes were handled as single units for association and clustering because linkage in the cohort was strong. To study patterns of TCR occurrence, a later analysis re-analyzed previously published TCR beta repertoires from several hundred donors and added high-resolution HLA genotyping. The later analysis used no new phenotypic data to find candidate immune exposures, relying instead on TCR beta sequences and their occurrence across donors. An earlier analysis of some 500 of the donors used high-throughput TCR beta sequencing to judge whether each TCR beta V gene segment behaved as functional or pseudogenic. The study was designed to test whether signatures of past pathogen exposure could be identified by cataloging public T cell receptors. All discovery cohort repertoires had been generated on a single sequencing platform. High-throughput TCR immunosequencing, statistical association of individual TCRs with disease status, and machine learning were combined to predict cytomegalovirus infection status. Alongside the repertoire data, information on donor age, sex, ethnicity and CMV serostatus was compiled. The genetic ancestry cluster associated with self-reported Caucasian donors included approximately 85% of the 398 genotyped donors. On average, roughly 250,000 unique TCR beta nucleotide sequences were sequenced per donor among about 400 genotyped donors of the cohort, with around 19% of those sequences being non-productive. The T cell repertoires of under 750 subjects were profiled by immunosequencing and related to cytomegalovirus serostatus. An early release that covered about 600 HLA-typed donors contained approximately 300 gigabases of sequencing data and tens of millions of unique TCR sequences. The number of typed donors differed by locus: about 629-630 for A, B, C, DRB1 and DQB1; approximately 520 for DQA1; approximately 600 for DPA1; and roughly 470 for DPB1. Genome-wide SNP genotypes for about 65% of the roughly 670 donors were used in a later genetic analysis, which treated that subset as a discovery cohort. HLA typing covered class I and class II loci at four-digit resolution. Along with the approximately 650-subject first cohort, a separate validation cohort of some 130 different subjects was used. Overall study outcomes, separate from this receptor: A cluster of highly shared sequence variants was judged likely to represent a technical artifact of the sequencing pipeline. According to a later genetic analysis, donors in an Asian-associated ancestry cluster had fewer N-insertions in productive TCRs than the approximately 700-donor mean. A later analysis found that most CMV-associated TCR beta chains appeared HLA-restricted, with HLA associations seemingly driven largely by CMV exposure. Roughly uniform sequencing depth across donors was assumed in presence/absence analyses, although this assumption may not hold. A few of the identified cytomegalovirus-associated TCR beta chains were confirmed in vitro to be specific for cytomegalovirus antigens. Broadly in line with IMGT annotations, most TCR beta V segments showed up in productive rearrangements about 87% or about 30% of the time in an earlier analysis of a few hundred of the donors. Some IMGT-functional V segments, including TRBV6-2 and TRBV6-3, could not be told apart with the 87-base-pair reads, so those segments were excluded. Correlated functional status among segregating V segments might reflect linkage disequilibrium, but an unknown experimental factor could not be ruled out. Only TCR beta chains were sequenced in this cohort, and the absence of alpha or paired-chain data limited detectable features. In a later analysis, the rate of TCR association differed among HLA loci, with DRB1 alleles having the most associated TCRs and HLA-C alleles having the fewest. When HLA alleles, especially DR and DQ, strongly co-occurred, attributing TCR associations to individual alleles was difficult. A later analysis reported that several top co-occurrence clusters appeared linked to parvovirus B19, influenza, CMV and Epstein-Barr virus. A further reported finding was that TCR beta sequences accurately predicted the HLA-A and HLA-B alleles for most subjects in the first cohort. In a later analysis, HLA-associated TCR beta chains showed more clonal expansion and lower generation probabilities than non-associated chains that were equally common. Most TCR sequences were seen in very few donors, while some public TCRs were found in many individuals. Because HLA typing was unavailable for some donors at each locus, only the typed subset was used in association tests. The only immune exposure information available for the cohort was CMV serostatus. In both the original and validation cohorts, the classifier was reported to diagnose cytomegalovirus status with high specificity and sensitivity. A total of 150 to 200 TCR beta chains were listed by the study as associated with cytomegalovirus. Approximately 18 rarely observed V segments, including chromosome 9 orphons, were excluded from the earlier analysis of almost 600 of the donors because counts were too low. It was suggested by the authors that the approach could potentially be generalized to other disease states and immunological phenotypes. In a later genetic analysis, a missense DCLRE1C variant was associated with V-gene and J-gene trimming of TCR beta chains, and the association was replicated in an independent cohort. At a false discovery rate of 0.05, a later analysis linked approximately 18,000 TCR beta sequences to specific HLA alleles.

The cohort comprised more than 550 healthy bone marrow donors. At the time of sampling, all cohort members were nominally healthy, though unrecorded immune exposures were likely present. The donor was CMV seronegative and belonged to the group of 352 seronegative cohort members. A peripheral blood sample was collected from each donor, and TCR beta sequencing was performed on peripheral blood mononuclear cells. The Qiagen DNeasy Blood Extraction Kit was used to extract genomic DNA from the blood cell samples. This clone has only a few counts. What antigen it recognizes has not been identified. No base quality information exists; no much larger clone differs at one position. The library was obtained by the immunoSEQ multiplex PCR assay. A mixture of 60 forward primers for TCR Vbeta segments and 13 reverse primers for TCR Jbeta segments was used in the multiplex PCR. Amplification of the CDR3 region of rearranged TCR beta genes was performed with a multiplex PCR assay on genomic DNA. On the Illumina HiSeq System, the amplified TCR beta libraries were sequenced as 87-base-pair reads. The authors' pipeline ran thus. Across the 640 or so repertoires, a later analysis counted 80 million or so unique TCR beta chains, around 11 million of which were shared by at least two donors. Raw reads were error-corrected and collapsed into unique sequences by a nearest-neighbor algorithm in which closely related sequences were merged to remove PCR and sequencing errors. Alignment of CDR3 sequences to IMGT reference sequences was used to assign V, D and J gene segments. For a sequence to be retained, at least a six-nucleotide match to both a V gene segment and a J gene segment was required. A rearrangement counted as productive if the CDR3 had no stop codons and remained in frame with V and J, and every other rearrangement counted as non-productive. Following IMGT convention, CDR3 was defined as the stretch from the second conserved V-encoded cysteine up to the conserved J-encoded phenylalanine. The earlier analysis of 500 to 750 of the donors excluded any sequence lacking an unambiguous match to a single V gene segment. In an earlier analysis of around 590 of the donors, a V segment was called functional when productive rearrangements were above 56.7%, and segregating when the standard deviation between donors exceeded 5%. A statistical classification framework was developed to diagnose cytomegalovirus status using the catalog of TCR beta chain sequences. In a later analysis, TCR nucleotide sequences were compared against IMGT/GENE-DB human TR gene sequences so that V and J genes could be assigned. The TCRdist pipeline was used in a later analysis to assign CDR3 sequences and most-parsimonious VDJ recombination scenarios. In a later analysis, each TCR beta chain was defined by its CDR3 amino acid sequence together with its V-gene family, and reads without a unique V-gene family were excluded. To address suspected cross-contamination and a sequencing artifact, a later analysis removed a few hundred highly shared, low-generation-probability nucleotide sequences. A later analysis calculated a clonal expansion index for each public chain from normalized within-repertoire ranks of inferred template counts. In a later analysis, generation probabilities were computed with a VDJ recombination model fitted to out-of-frame rearrangements, and the resulting probabilities were checked against IGoR. A later analysis scored TCR-TCR, TCR-HLA and TCR-CMV co-occurrence with hypergeometric tests, applying a repertoire-size bias correction to TCR pairs. A later analysis estimated false discovery rates by permuting HLA or CMV assignments 20 times. In a later analysis, co-occurring TCRs were grouped using DBSCAN, with TCRdist sequence similarity added in when clustering inside HLA-allele-positive subsets. For co-occurrence clustering, repertoires with fewer than 30,000 or more than 120,000 public chains were excluded, along with roughly 5 repertoires with anomalous nucleotide sharing. The table comes from immuneACCESS by way of TCRdb, which keeps in-frame sequences with V and J called. Part of the clones is missing from these tables; in studies checked, under half for an unresolved V gene and the rest for unknown reasons. From that table come the V and J calls and clone size; the DNA was used to work out D and trimming. In this sample the table shows approximately 90,000 clones, approximately 80% of which occur a single time. About 3.8% of the sample is taken by the ten largest.

From a lookup of the germline V gene, CDR1 and CDR2 are MRHNA and SNTAGT. V lost 3 bases and J lost 2 bases; the stretch between them is 10 bases long. The cysteine opens and the phenylalanine closes a CDR3 of 15 amino acids. Only the CDR3 DNA is retained, 45 bases long and in frame from the first base. This chain joins TRBV6-4 to TRBJ1-4; the D gene is not confidently resolved. The specimen sequenced was PBMCs. This clonotype was obtained from a man aged 25-45 years in good health and CMV-seronegative. Read as DNA, the sequence is TGTGCCAGCAGTGAAGTATCAGGCACTAATGAAAAACTGTTTTTT. It encodes CASSEVSGTNEKLFF.